This T cell receptor (beta chain) stems from a study of T cell repertoires in cytomegalovirus infection. TCRdb recomputed calls from the reads with MiXCR, one row per CDR3 protein. The repertoire holds 100,000 to 150,000 distinct CDR3 sequences, roughly 9% seen once, with around 10% in the top ten. This clonotype appeared many times. This CDR3 comprises 12 residues. Trimming took off 8 bases at V and 0 bases at J, with 7 bases between the two ends. Germline CDR1 is LNHDA and CDR2 is SQIVND (reference sequence). The clonotype comes from a human donor in good health (CMV status not recorded). Some clones in this sample may be carry-over from other donors' samples. The chain links TRBV19 to TRBJ1-2, with D possibly matching TRBD1 (5 bases). Sequenced: PBMCs. This chain's CDR3 is CASLQANYGYTF. The CDR3 DNA reads as TGTGCCAGTCTACAGGCTAACTATGGCTACACCTTC.